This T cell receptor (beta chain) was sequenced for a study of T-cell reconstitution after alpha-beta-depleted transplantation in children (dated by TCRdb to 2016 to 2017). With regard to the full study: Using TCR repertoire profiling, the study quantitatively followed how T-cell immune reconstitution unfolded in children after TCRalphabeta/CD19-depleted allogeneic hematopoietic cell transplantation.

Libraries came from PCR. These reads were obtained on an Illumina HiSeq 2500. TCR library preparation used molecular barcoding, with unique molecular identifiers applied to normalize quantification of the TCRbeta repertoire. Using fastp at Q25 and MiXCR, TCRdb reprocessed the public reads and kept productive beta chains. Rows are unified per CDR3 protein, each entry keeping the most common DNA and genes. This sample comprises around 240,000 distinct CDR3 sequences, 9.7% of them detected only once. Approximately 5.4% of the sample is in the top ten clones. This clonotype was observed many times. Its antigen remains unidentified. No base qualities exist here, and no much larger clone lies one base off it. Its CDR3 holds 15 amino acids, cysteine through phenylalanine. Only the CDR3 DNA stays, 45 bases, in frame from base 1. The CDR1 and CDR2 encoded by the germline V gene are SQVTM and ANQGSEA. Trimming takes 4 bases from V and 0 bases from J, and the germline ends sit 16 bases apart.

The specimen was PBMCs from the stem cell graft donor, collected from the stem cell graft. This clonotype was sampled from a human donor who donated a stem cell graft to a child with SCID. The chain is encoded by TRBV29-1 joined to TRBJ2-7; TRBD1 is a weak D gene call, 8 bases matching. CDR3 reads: CSVAFTGGGSYEQYF. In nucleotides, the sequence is TGCAGCGTTGCGTTCACAGGGGGGGGCTCCTACGAGCAGTACTTC.